This T cell receptor beta chain was identified in a study of OX40 agonist ivuxolimab in advanced cancers. Whole-study context: Patients were dosed with the agonistic anti-OX40 (CD134) antibody ivuxolimab. While on treatment, patients had intravenous ivuxolimab at 0.01 to 10 mg/kg every 2 weeks.

Some clones are missing from TCRdb's copy, which holds only in-frame ones; the method was immunoSEQ multiplex PCR. The data show 130,000 or so clones, approximately 94% seen once. The V end was cut by 4 bases, the J end by 8 bases, with 15 bases between. The CDR3 spans 13 residues. Germline CDR1 SGDLS, CDR2 YYNGEE. The sample was CD4+ or CD8+ T cells sorted from blood, taken in a trial of the OX40 agonist ivuxolimab. The chain has TRBV9 and TRBJ1-2; D ambiguous. This TCR was recovered from an adult with an advanced solid tumor such as melanoma, head and neck, liver or kidney cancer. The CDR3 bases are TGTGCCAGCAGCCTCACCCTGGCGGGGGGCTACACCTTC. It specifies CASSLTLAGGYTF.